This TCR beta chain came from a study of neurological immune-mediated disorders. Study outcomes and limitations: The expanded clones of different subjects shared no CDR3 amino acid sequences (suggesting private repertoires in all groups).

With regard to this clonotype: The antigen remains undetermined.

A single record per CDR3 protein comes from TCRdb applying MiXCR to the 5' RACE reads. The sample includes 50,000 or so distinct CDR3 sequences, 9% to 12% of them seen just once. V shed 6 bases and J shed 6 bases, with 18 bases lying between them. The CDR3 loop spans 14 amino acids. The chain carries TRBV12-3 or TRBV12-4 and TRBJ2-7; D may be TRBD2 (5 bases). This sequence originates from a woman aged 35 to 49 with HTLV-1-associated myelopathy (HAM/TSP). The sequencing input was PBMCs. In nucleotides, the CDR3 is TGTGCCAGCAGACTGGCGGGCGCTACGGGCGAGCAGTACTTC. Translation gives CASRLAGATGEQYF.